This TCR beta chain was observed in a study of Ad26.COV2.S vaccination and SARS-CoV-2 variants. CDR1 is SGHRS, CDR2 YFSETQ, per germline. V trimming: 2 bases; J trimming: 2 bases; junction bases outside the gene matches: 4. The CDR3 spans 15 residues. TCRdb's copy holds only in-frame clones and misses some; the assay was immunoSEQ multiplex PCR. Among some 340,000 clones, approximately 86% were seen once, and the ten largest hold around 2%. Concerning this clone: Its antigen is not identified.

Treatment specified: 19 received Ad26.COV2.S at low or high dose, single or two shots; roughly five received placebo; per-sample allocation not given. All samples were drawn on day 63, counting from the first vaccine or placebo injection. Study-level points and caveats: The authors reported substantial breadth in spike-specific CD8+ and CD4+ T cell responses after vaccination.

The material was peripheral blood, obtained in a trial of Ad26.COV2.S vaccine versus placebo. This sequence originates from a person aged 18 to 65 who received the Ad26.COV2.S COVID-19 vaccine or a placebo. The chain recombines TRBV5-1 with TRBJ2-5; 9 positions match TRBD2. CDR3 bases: TGCGCCAGCAGCTTTAGCGGGGGAACTCAAGAGACCCAGTACTTC. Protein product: CASSFSGGTQETQYF.